This entry lists 23 T cell receptor beta chains sequenced from one sample in a study of cytomegalovirus exposure and HLA in healthy donors. Both 60 Vbeta primers and 13 Jbeta primers went into the PCR. Here immunoSEQ multiplex PCR was the method, and the copy in TCRdb shows in-frame clones only, minus some. The repertoire holds approximately 180,000 clones, more than 80% seen once, with more than 4% in the top ten. The material sequenced was PBMCs. The receptors stem from a man aged 18 to 35 in good health and CMV-seronegative.

V gene TRBV18 combines with J gene TRBJ2-2; D might be TRBD1 (6 bases). CDR1 is KGHSH, CDR2 LQKENI, per germline. V was cut by 0 bases and J by 5 bases, with 13 bases left in between. The CDR3 contains 16 residues. The CDR3 sequence: CASSPPAQGDTGELFF. In DNA, the CDR3 is TGTGCCAGCTCACCACCGGCACAGGGAGATACCGGGGAGCTGTTTTTT.

DNA of the CDR3: TGTGCCAGCAGCTATTTAGCGGGCCTATCCTACAATGAGCAGTTCTTC. Its translation is CASSYLAGLSYNEQFF. The chain employs TRBV7-3 and TRBJ2-1; 7 nucleotides line up with TRBD2. The CDR3 has 16 amino acids. Trimming removed 4 bases from V and 1 base from J; junction bases left unmatched: 7. CDR1 SGHTA and CDR2 FQGTGA come from the germline V gene.

The gene calls are TRBV6-1 and TRBJ1-5; D might be TRBD1 (6 bases). V shed 5 bases and J shed 3 bases, with 14 bases lying between them. Germline CDR1 and CDR2: MNHNS and SASEGT. There are 15 residues in the CDR3. CDR3 in amino acids: CASSLKGDVNQPQHF. DNA of the CDR3: TGTGCCAGCAGTTTAAAGGGGGACGTCAATCAGCCCCAGCATTTT.

The chain is built from TRBV7-8 and TRBJ1-2; 7 bases fit TRBD1. This CDR3 spans 15 amino acids. Germline lookup yields CDR1 SGHVS and CDR2 FQNEAQ. With 5 bases clipped from V and 0 bases from J, the junction kept 6 bases outside the gene matches. Written as DNA, the CDR3 is TGTGCCAGCAGCCCCCCCGGGACAGCTAACTATGGCTACACCTTC. Encoded protein: CASSPPGTANYGYTF.

The rearrangement joins TRBV7-9 to TRBJ1-2; 7 bases agree with TRBD1. Germline CDR1 SEHNR, CDR2 FQNEAQ (reference sequence). J gave up 4 bases and V 3 bases, and 14 bases lay outside the gene matches. The CDR3 is 17 residues long. The CDR3 DNA sequence: TGTGCCAGCAGCTTGATTCTAGGAGGGACAGAGATCTATGGCTACACCTTC. The encoded protein is CASSLILGGTEIYGYTF.

The rearrangement uses TRBV5-1 and TRBJ2-2; 10 positions match TRBD1. There are 15 residues in the CDR3. The ends lost 3 bases at V and 4 bases at J; junction bases unmatched: 3. Germline V lookup: CDR1 SGHRS, CDR2 YFSETQ. The CDR3 nucleotides are TGCGCCAGCAGCTCCAGGACAGGGGGCACCGGGGAGCTGTTTTTT. Translated: CASSSRTGGTGELFF.

The table lists this clone with a count of one. The chain couples TRBV19 to TRBJ2-7, with 8 bases identical to TRBD2. Trimming cost V 3 bases and J 2 bases; bases outside gene matches: 15. This CDR3 spans 18 amino acids. The germline V gene has CDR1 LNHDA and CDR2 SQIVND (reference sequence). This chain's CDR3 is CASSMWHHGGGIAYEQYF. The CDR3, as DNA: TGTGCCAGTAGTATGTGGCACCACGGGGGGGGTATCGCCTACGAGCAGTACTTC.

This clone has only a few counts. The V gene is TRBV5-6, the J gene TRBJ2-7; 9 bases fit TRBD1. The CDR3 spans 14 residues. CDR1 is SGHDT and CDR2 is YYEEEE in the germline V gene. V shed 7 bases, J shed 6 bases, and the junction held 11 bases outside the gene matches. CDR3 protein: CASSAGTGFSEQYF. The CDR3 bases are TGTGCCAGCTCTGCCGGGACAGGGTTTAGCGAGCAGTACTTC.

This sequence joins TRBV6-5 and TRBJ2-7; weak D call: TRBD2 (6 bases). Germline CDR1 and CDR2: MNHEY and SVGAGI. The CDR3 contains 14 residues. The V end lost 2 bases, the J end lost 5 bases, and 13 bases lay between the germline ends. This CDR3 reads CASSYEAGRHEQYF. DNA of the CDR3: TGTGCCAGCAGTTACGAGGCGGGACGCCACGAGCAGTACTTC.

The V call is TRBV7-3, the J call TRBJ1-1; 7 bases agree with TRBD1. The trim removed 2 bases at V and 8 bases at J, leaving 5 bases unmatched. Per germline, CDR1 SGHTA and CDR2 FQGTGA. The length of the CDR3 is 13 residues. The DNA for the CDR3 is TGTGCCAGCAGCTTATACCCGGACAGGGAAGCTTTCTTT. Translated: CASSLYPDREAFF.

In its sample, this clone was seen once. The gene calls are TRBV5-1 and TRBJ1-1; 7 bases match TRBD1. The CDR3 has 15 residues. J lost 1 base, V lost 1 base, and 4 bases had no gene match. The germline V gene encodes CDR1 SGHRS and CDR2 YFSETQ. The CDR3 sequence: CASSLLGQQNTEAFF. The CDR3 DNA is TGCGCCAGCAGCTTGCTGGGACAGCAGAACACTGAAGCTTTCTTT.

The rearrangement joins TRBV21-1 to TRBJ2-6; the D segment call TRBD1 is taken from the table without a DNA check. TRBV21-1 is a documented pseudogene. This CDR3 comprises 21 residues. In nucleotides, the CDR3 is TGTGCCAGCAGCAAGTTAACGGGACAGGGGGGGATCGACTCTGGGGCCAACGTCCTGACTTTC. It encodes CASSKLTGQGGIDSGANVLTF.

The chain carries TRBV28 and TRBJ2-7; 14 bases map to TRBD2. The germline CDR1 and CDR2 sequences are MDHEN and SYDVKM. The length of the CDR3 is 18 residues. After removal of 3 bases from V and 4 bases from J, the junction contained 11 bases not matched to a gene. The CDR3 DNA follows: TGTGCCAGCAGTTTTAGGGGACTAGCGGGAGTGGGAGGGTACGAGCAGTACTTC. Amino acid sequence: CASSFRGLAGVGGYEQYF. The full variable domain, completed using reference TRBV28 and TRBJ2-7, is DVKVTQSSRYLVKRTGEKVFLECVQDMDHENMFWYRQDPGLGLRLIYFSYDVKMKEKGDIPEGYSVSREKKERFSLILESASTNQTSMYLCASSFRGLAGVGGYEQYFGPGTRLTVT.

The chain recombines TRBV6-1 with TRBJ2-2, with 7 bases aligning to TRBD1. The length of the CDR3 is 15 residues. V was pared by 0 bases and J by 5 bases, with 3 bases of the junction left unmatched. The germline V gene encodes CDR1 MNHNS and CDR2 SASEGT. CDR3 nucleotides: TGTGCCAGCAGTGAAGCGGGACAGAGGACCGGGGAGCTGTTTTTT. Translating it yields CASSEAGQRTGELFF.

This clone was recorded once. V gene TRBV11-3 combines with J gene TRBJ2-7, with 7 bases fitting TRBD1. With V trimmed by 5 bases and J by 0 bases, 4 bases remained unmatched. The CDR3 consists of 14 residues. Germline-derived CDR1 and CDR2 are SGHNT and YENEEA. The CDR3 sequence is CASSQRDSSYEQYF. CDR3 DNA: TGTGCCAGCAGCCAGAGGGACAGCTCCTACGAGCAGTACTTC. Based on the CDR3 plus reference TRBV11-3 and TRBJ2-7, the full variable domain is EAGVVQSPRYKIIEKKQPVAFWCNPISGHNTLYWYLQNLGQGPELLIRYENEEAVDDSQLPKDRFSAERLKGVDSTLKIQPAELGDSAVYLCASSQRDSSYEQYFGPGTRLTVT.

V and J are TRBV10-3 and TRBJ2-4; TRBD2 matches at 10 bases. The CDR3 is 17 residues long. J was trimmed by 2 bases and V by 3 bases; bases with no gene match: 7. Per the germline V gene, CDR1 is ENHRY and CDR2 is SYGVKD. The CDR3: CAISEPLAGVPKNIQYF. In DNA form, the CDR3 reads TGTGCCATCAGTGAACCCCTAGCGGGAGTACCCAAAAACATTCAGTACTTC.

V is TRBV10-3 and J is TRBJ2-7, with 7 bases lining up with TRBD2. Germline lookup yields CDR1 ENHRY and CDR2 SYGVKD. Trimming removed 4 bases from V and 5 bases from J; junction bases left unmatched: 5. The CDR3 consists of 13 residues. CDR3 bases: TGTGCCATCAGTGGGCGGGAGTATGACGAGCAGTACTTC. Its protein is CAISGREYDEQYF.

The chain has TRBV19 and TRBJ1-5; D unresolved. The germline V gene has CDR1 LNHDA and CDR2 SQIVND (reference sequence). V gave up 10 bases and J gave up 0 bases, with 16 bases separating them. The CDR3 extends over 15 amino acids. CDR3 coding DNA: TGTGCCAACCCACAGTTACCATATAGCAATCAGCCCCAGCATTTT. It yields the protein CANPQLPYSNQPQHF.

The chain is built from TRBV19 and TRBJ2-7; 11 bases map to TRBD2. J gave up 2 bases and V 4 bases, and 10 bases lay outside the gene matches. This CDR3 region has 17 residues. Germline V gene data show CDR1 as LNHDA and CDR2 as SQIVND (reference sequence). The CDR3 coding sequence is TGTGCCAGTAGTAGGGGGACTAGCGGATTCACAGCCTACGAGCAGTACTTC. Protein: CASSRGTSGFTAYEQYF.

This chain connects TRBV11-3 to TRBJ2-7, with D possibly matching TRBD2 (5 bases). This CDR3 has 16 residues. V lost 2 bases and J 3 bases, leaving 17 bases between the germline ends. Per the germline V gene, CDR1 is SGHNT and CDR2 is YENEEA. The CDR3 protein is CASSLKGGGFGYEQYF. CDR3 nucleotide sequence: TGTGCCAGCAGCTTAAAGGGCGGAGGTTTTGGCTACGAGCAGTACTTC. The complete variable domain, with remaining parts taken from reference TRBV11-3 and TRBJ2-7, reads EAGVVQSPRYKIIEKKQPVAFWCNPISGHNTLYWYLQNLGQGPELLIRYENEEAVDDSQLPKDRFSAERLKGVDSTLKIQPAELGDSAVYLCASSLKGGGFGYEQYFGPGTRLTVT.

DNA for the CDR3: TGTGCCAGCAGCTTAGAGGCAGGTAGCTCTGGAAACACCATATATTTT. This encodes CASSLEAGSSGNTIYF. The chain recombines TRBV7-9 with TRBJ1-3; no firm D call. V was clipped by 1 base and J by 0 bases, with 10 bases between them. The CDR3 has 16 amino acids. Per the germline V gene, CDR1 is SEHNR and CDR2 is FQNEAQ (reference sequence).

V and J are TRBV7-9 and TRBJ1-6; 9 positions agree with TRBD1. Trimming at V came to 1 base and at J to 12 bases, leaving 10 bases not matched to a gene. The V gene's germline CDR1 is SEHNR and CDR2 FQNEAQ (reference sequence). CDR3 size: 16 residues. CDR3 nucleotide sequence: TGTGCCAGCAGCTTAGTAGCGGGACAGGGTATGTTACCCCTCCACTTT. It specifies CASSLVAGQGMLPLHF.

The chain links TRBV15 to TRBJ2-3; D gene unclear. CDR1 LNHNV and CDR2 YYDKDF come from the germline V gene (reference sequence). The CDR3 has 13 residues. The V end lost 6 bases, the J end lost 2 bases, and 9 bases lay between the germline ends. CDR3 bases: TGTGCCACCAGAGGCAGGTACACAGATACGCAGTATTTT. Protein product: CATRGRYTDTQYF.